One TCR beta chain is described in this entry. The antigen is unknown. This record belongs to a study of T-cell memory formation after mild COVID-19. Study-wide context: TCR clusters showed largely donor specificity.

One entry per CDR3 protein results from TCRdb running MiXCR on the 5' RACE reads. The table lists 450,000 to 700,000 distinct CDR3 sequences, under 20% of them singletons. Study-wide results and caveats: While clones contracting from day 15 to 85 were balanced between CD4 and CD8, later expanders leaned CD4+. Unconfirmed was the SARS-CoV-2 specificity of second-wave clones that peaked on day 37.

Trimming removed 6 bases at V and 4 bases at J, with 9 bases between. This CDR3 contains 12 residues. Germline V gene data show CDR1 as MNHEY and CDR2 as SMNVEV (reference sequence). The sample taken for sequencing was PBMCs or a T cell subset sorted from them (not recorded which). The V gene is TRBV27, the J gene TRBJ1-2; D unresolved. This sequence was found in an adult woman who had mild COVID-19 (a few samples of this study predate the infection). Cell type and time point are not known. The CDR3 here is CASSKAGYGYTF. Here the CDR3 DNA reads TGTGCCAGCAGCAAGGCGGGCTATGGCTACACCTTC.